Described below is a single T cell receptor beta chain sequence and its context. Its antigen is not known. This sample was included in a study of T-cell memory formation after mild COVID-19. About the study: Each donor largely had its own TCR clusters.

TCRdb re-called the 5' RACE reads with MiXCR, one entry per CDR3 protein. This repertoire shows more than 55,000 distinct CDR3 sequences, around a tenth found once; its top ten account for less than 1.5%. Trimming took off 6 bases at V and 5 bases at J, with 10 bases between the two ends. CDR1 LGHDT and CDR2 YNNKEL come from the germline V gene (reference sequence). The CDR3 extends over 12 amino acids. Study results and caveats: Among clones peaking at day 37 in the second wave, SARS-CoV-2 specificity remained unconfirmed.

V usage is TRBV3-1 and J usage is TRBJ2-5, with D maybe TRBD1 (6 bases). Sequencing was done on a sample of PBMCs or a T cell subset sorted from them (not recorded which). The TCR originated in a man aged 18 to 29 who had mild COVID-19 (a few samples of this study predate the infection). Cell type and time point are not known. The CDR3 loop reads CASRQGSETQYF. CDR3 nucleotide sequence: TGTGCCAGCAGACAGGGTTCCGAGACCCAGTACTTC.